This T cell receptor beta chain is from a study of chemoradiotherapy in HPV16-positive cancers. Study conclusions and caveats: During treatment, candidate HPV-specific clones and E7-related motifs expanded in tumor. Only a couple of HPV16-positive patients supplied the functional HPV-specificity definition. For HPV16-positive patients, expanding HPV-responsive T cells associated with longer recurrence-free survival.

Repeated repertoire sampling spanned the course of chemoradiotherapy. TCRdb's table, derived via immunoSEQ multiplex PCR, lists solely in-frame clones and lacks some. The data contain tens of thousands of clones, about nine tenths of them singletons. With regard to this clone: The target antigen is unknown.

This sample comprised blood, obtained from a patient who underwent chemoradiotherapy. This clonotype was obtained from a human donor with HPV-associated anogenital cancer.

CDR3 residues: CASTLPPGQGAGNTEAFF. CDR3 in DNA: TGTGCCAGCACCTTGCCACCGGGACAGGGGGCGGGGAACACTGAAGCTTTCTTT. The V gene is TRBV7-9, the J gene TRBJ1-1; 12 nucleotides line up with TRBD1. The germline CDR1 and CDR2 sequences are SEHNR and FQNEAQ (reference sequence). V dropped 7 bases and J dropped 1; count of bases not matched to a gene: 13. The CDR3 spans 18 residues.